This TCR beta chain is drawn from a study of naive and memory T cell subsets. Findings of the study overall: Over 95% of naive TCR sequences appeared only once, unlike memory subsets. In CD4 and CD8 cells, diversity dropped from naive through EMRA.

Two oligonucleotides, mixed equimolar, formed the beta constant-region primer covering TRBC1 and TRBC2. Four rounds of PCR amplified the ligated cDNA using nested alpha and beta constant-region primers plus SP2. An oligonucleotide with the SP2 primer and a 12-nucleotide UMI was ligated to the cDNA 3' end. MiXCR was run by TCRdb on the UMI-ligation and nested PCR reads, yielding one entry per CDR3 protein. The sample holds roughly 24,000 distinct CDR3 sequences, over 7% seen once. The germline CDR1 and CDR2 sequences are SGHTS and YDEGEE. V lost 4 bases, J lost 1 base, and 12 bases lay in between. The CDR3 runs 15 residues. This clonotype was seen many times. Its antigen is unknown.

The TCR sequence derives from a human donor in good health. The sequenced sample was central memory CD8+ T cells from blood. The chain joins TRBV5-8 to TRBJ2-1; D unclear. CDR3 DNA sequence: TGTGCCAGCAGCCAGAACCAAGAGTCCTACAATGAGCAGTTCTTC. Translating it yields CASSQNQESYNEQFF. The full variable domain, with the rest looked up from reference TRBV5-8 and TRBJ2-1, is EAGVTQSPTHLIKTRGQQATLRCSPISGHTSVYWYQQALGLGLQFLLWYDEGEERNRGNFPPRFSGRQFPNYSSELNVNALELEDSALYLCASSQNQESYNEQFFGPGTRLTVL.